One sample yielded the 5 T cell receptor beta chains listed below, sequenced in a study of blood T cell repertoires in COVID-19. Using immunoSEQ multiplex PCR, the repertoire was profiled, and TCRdb retains in-frame clones only, with some absent. The sample shows approximately 85,000 clones, 80% to 90% of them seen only once. The sequenced sample consisted of peripheral blood. These receptors were obtained from a man aged 45-65 years with active or convalescent COVID-19.

The rearrangement joins TRBV30 to TRBJ2-7; TRBD1 matches 9 bases. The V segment lost 8 bases and the J segment 3 bases; nucleotides outside the gene matches: 2. The germline gives CDR1 GTSNPN, CDR2 SVGIG (reference sequence). CDR3 size: 11 residues. CDR3 sequence (DNA): TGTGCCAGGGGACAGGGCTACGAGCAGTACTTC. It specifies CARGQGYEQYF.

This clone was detected a few times. The genes are TRBV30 and TRBJ1-3; D unresolved. Germline V CDR1 and CDR2: GTSNPN, SVGIG (reference sequence). V lost 0 bases, J lost 2 bases, and 8 bases lay in between. The CDR3 totals 14 residues. The DNA of the CDR3 is TGTGCCTGGAGTGTACACGGGGCTGGAAACACCATATATTTT. It translates to CAWSVHGAGNTIYF.

The chain joins TRBV6-5 to TRBJ1-4, with 7 bases matching TRBD1. Germline V lookup: CDR1 MNHEY, CDR2 SVGAGI. The junction had 8 bases not matched to a gene; V was cut back by 2 bases and J by 8 bases. CDR3 size: 15 residues. CDR3 coding DNA: TGTGCCAGCAGTTACCCTGACAGGGAAGGCGAAAAACTGTTTTTT. It codes for CASSYPDREGEKLFF.

CDR3 nucleotides: TGTGCCAGTAGTTTTCAGGGGTCCTACGAGCAGTACTTC. Its translation is CASSFQGSYEQYF. The chain is built from TRBV19 and TRBJ2-7, with a tentative D call TRBD1 (6 bases). The CDR3 runs 13 residues. V lost 5 bases and J 1 base, leaving 9 bases between the germline ends. Germline values: CDR1 LNHDA, CDR2 SQIVND (reference sequence).

This clone was recorded only once. The rearrangement links TRBV2 to TRBJ1-1; 10 positions match TRBD1. Germline V CDR1 and CDR2: SNHLY, FYNNEI. The CDR3 contains 16 residues. J was trimmed by 0 bases and V by 4 bases; bases with no gene match: 5. CDR3: CASSADRGHMNTEAFF. The CDR3 DNA reads TGTGCCAGCAGTGCTGACAGGGGGCACATGAACACTGAAGCTTTCTTT. Full variable domain (rest looked up from reference TRBV2 and TRBJ1-1): EPEVTQTPSHQVTQMGQEVILRCVPISNHLYFYWYRQILGQKVEFLVSFYNNEISEKSEIFDDQFSVERPDGSNFTLKIRSTKLEDSAMYFCASSADRGHMNTEAFFGQGTRLTVV.